This T cell receptor (beta chain) was observed in a study of T cells after yellow fever vaccination. TCRdb processed the 5' RACE reads anew with MiXCR; each CDR3 protein has one entry. The sample has 300,000 to 400,000 distinct CDR3 sequences; around an eighth are singletons. This clonotype turned up a few times. Antigen: not known. V shed 5 bases and J 10 bases; nucleotides not matched to a gene: 13. This CDR3 contains 15 residues. The germline gives CDR1 SEHNR, CDR2 FQNEAQ (reference sequence). Study results and limitations: Faster peaking, at day 5 versus 15, marked a secondary response that was weaker.

The chain joins TRBV7-9 to TRBJ2-1; 8 bases map to TRBD1. This sequence was found in a man younger than 35 who received the YFV17D yellow fever vaccine. The sample was CD4+ T cells sorted from PBMCs, taken 15 days after the yellow fever booster vaccination. CDR3 amino acids: CASSTYRDRLKEQFF. CDR3 DNA: TGTGCCAGCAGCACTTACCGGGACAGGCTAAAAGAGCAGTTCTTC. Variable domain in full (rest from reference TRBV7-9 and TRBJ2-1): DTGVSQNPRHKITKRGQNVTFRCDPISEHNRLYWYRQTLGQGPEFLTYFQNEAQLEKSRLLSDRFSAERPKGSFSTLEIQRTEQGDSAMYLCASSTYRDRLKEQFFGPGTRLTVL.